The 13 T cell receptor beta chains in this list originate from one sample, sequenced in a study of T cell repertoires in cytomegalovirus infection. TCRdb fed the reads into MiXCR, producing one record per CDR3 protein. The sample contains fewer than 550,000 distinct CDR3 sequences, roughly 12% of which appear only once. Specimen: PBMCs. The receptor set was obtained from a human donor in good health (CMV status not recorded). Some clones in this sample may be carry-over from other donors' samples.

In this sample, this clonotype turned up a few times. The chain recombines TRBV29-1 with TRBJ1-2; 10 bases are shared with TRBD1. J lost 4 bases, V lost 4 bases, and 6 bases had no gene match. CDR1 is SQVTM and CDR2 is ANQGSEA in the germline V gene. This CDR3 has 14 residues. CDR3 sequence reads: CSVVRDRGTYGYTF. CDR3 in DNA: TGCAGCGTTGTCCGGGACAGGGGAACCTATGGCTACACCTTC.

There are a few counts of this clonotype. This chain links TRBV2 with TRBJ2-3; D possibly corresponds to TRBD2 (6 bases). The germline CDR1 and CDR2 sequences are SNHLY and FYNNEI. This CDR3 region has 14 residues. Trimming took off 7 bases at V and 1 base at J, with 12 bases between the two ends. The CDR3 sequence is CASKLERGTDTQYF. The CDR3 coding sequence is TGTGCCAGCAAGCTCGAGCGGGGCACAGATACGCAGTATTTT.

The sample holds a few counts of this clonotype. The V call is TRBV28, the J call TRBJ1-1; D unclear. Trimming took 7 bases from V and 4 from J, leaving 13 bases between them. Looked up from germline, CDR1 is MDHEN and CDR2 is SYDVKM. This CDR3 is built from 13 residues. The chain's CDR3 is CASIERDGTEAFF. In DNA, the CDR3 is TGTGCCAGCATAGAGAGGGATGGCACTGAAGCTTTCTTT.

This clonotype was observed a few times. The chain links TRBV20-1 to TRBJ2-4, with 11 bases that match TRBD2. The CDR3 is made up of 13 amino acids. Germline trimming cut 6 bases from V and 10 bases from J; bases unmatched to any gene: 8. The germline V gene has CDR1 DFQATT and CDR2 SNEGSKA (reference sequence). Written as DNA, the CDR3 is TGCAGTGCCCTGGCTAGCGGGGGGAATATTCAGTACTTC. Translation gives CSALASGGNIQYF.

This clonotype was seen many times. The rearrangement uses TRBV10-3 and TRBJ2-4; the D is unclear. This CDR3 region has 13 residues. Deletions cut 4 bases from V and 3 bases from J, with 7 bases between. Germline CDR1 is ENHRY and CDR2 is SYGVKD. As DNA, the CDR3 is TGTGCCATCAGTGGCGAGAGCAAAAACATTCAGTACTTC. Protein sequence: CAISGESKNIQYF.

This clonotype has at least ten counts. V is TRBV11-1 and J is TRBJ2-5, with 11 bases fitting TRBD1. The CDR3 contains 17 residues. V was pared by 4 bases and J by 0 bases, with 7 bases of the junction left unmatched. CDR1 is SGHAT, CDR2 FQDESV, per germline (reference sequence). The CDR3 sequence is CASSYHPGQGDQETQYF. The CDR3 region has the DNA TGTGCCAGCAGCTACCACCCGGGACAGGGGGACCAAGAGACCCAGTACTTC.

The chain is built from TRBV29-1 and TRBJ1-1; D unclear. CDR3 length: 11 amino acids. Looked up from germline, CDR1 is SQVTM and CDR2 is ANQGSEA. The V and J ends lost 4 bases and 11 bases respectively, with 14 bases between them. CDR3 coding DNA: TGCAGCGTTGGCCCGGGAAGTTTGGCTTTCTTT. This encodes CSVGPGSLAFF.

This clonotype appeared many times. The rearrangement joins TRBV6-1 to TRBJ2-7, with D hard to call. The CDR3 totals 14 residues. The germline CDR1 and CDR2 sequences are MNHNS and SASEGT. With 5 bases removed from V and 3 bases from J, the gap between germline ends came to 14 bases. This CDR3 is CASSPQQTSYEQYF. The CDR3 nucleotides read TGTGCCAGCAGTCCTCAACAGACAAGCTACGAGCAGTACTTC.

In its sample, this clonotype was seen many times. This chain connects TRBV12-5 to TRBJ1-2; TRBD1 agrees at 12 bases. The V segment lost 7 bases and the J segment 3 bases; nucleotides outside the gene matches: 9. The CDR3 sequence is 16 residues long. The germline gives CDR1 LGHNT, CDR2 FRNRAP. In nucleotides, the CDR3 is TGTGCTAGTGCCGGGGACAGGGGGCAGCGGCACTATGGCTACACCTTC. As protein: CASAGDRGQRHYGYTF.

CDR3: CSARDLAAGSYNEQFF. DNA for the CDR3: TGCAGTGCTAGAGATTTGGCGGCAGGCAGCTACAATGAGCAGTTCTTC. This chain connects TRBV20-1 to TRBJ2-1; D is unclear. Germline V gene sequence: CDR1 DFQATT, CDR2 SNEGSKA (reference sequence). With 0 bases removed from V and 3 bases from J, the gap between germline ends came to 15 bases. The CDR3 runs to 16 residues.

The table lists this clonotype with many counts. The V gene is TRBV6-6, the J gene TRBJ2-3; 10 bases line up with TRBD2. V gave up 6 bases and J gave up 0 bases; unmatched junction bases: 12. The CDR3 contains 18 residues. Germline CDR1 reads MNHNY; CDR2 reads SVGAGI (reference sequence). This chain's CDR3 is CASRARTSGRSSTDTQYF. Here the CDR3 DNA reads TGTGCCAGCAGAGCCCGGACTAGCGGACGTTCTAGCACAGATACGCAGTATTTT.

In this sample, this clonotype turned up a few times. This chain connects TRBV29-1 to TRBJ2-7, with D possibly TRBD1 on 6 matching bases. The ends were cut back, 3 bases at V and 5 bases at J, with 14 bases in the middle. Germline CDR1 is SQVTM and CDR2 is ANQGSEA. The CDR3 totals 13 residues. The CDR3, as DNA: TGCAGCGTTGAGGACAGACTTTCGAACGAGCAGTACTTC. Translation gives CSVEDRLSNEQYF.

The table lists this clonotype with many counts. The chain carries TRBV6-1 and TRBJ1-1; D is undetermined. The CDR3 spans 13 residues. Germline values: CDR1 MNHNS, CDR2 SASEGT. Deletions cut 4 bases from V and 2 bases from J, with 8 bases between. CDR3 in amino acids: CASSVSRNTEAFF. The DNA of the CDR3 is TGTGCCAGCAGTGTTAGCAGAAACACTGAAGCTTTCTTT.